These 5 T cell receptor beta chains originate from one sample sequenced in a study of cytomegalovirus exposure and HLA in healthy donors. PCR involved 60 Vbeta and 13 Jbeta primers. Produced via immunoSEQ multiplex PCR; TCRdb's table is partial and in-frame only. Here the sample spans fewer than 150,000 clones, approximately 80% being singletons. Source material: PBMCs. The receptor set was obtained from a male donor in good health and CMV-seronegative.

The rearrangement links TRBV7-2 to TRBJ2-5; maybe TRBD1 (6 bases). Germline-derived CDR1 and CDR2 are SGHTA and FQGNSA. V lost 0 bases to trimming and J lost 5 bases, with 13 bases between them. The CDR3 is 15 amino acids. CDR3 amino acids: CASSLAGAEMETQYF. In DNA form, the CDR3 reads TGTGCCAGCAGCTTAGCGGGGGCCGAGATGGAGACCCAGTACTTC.

The chain is built from TRBV19 and TRBJ2-3, with 8 bases that match TRBD2. Trimming at V came to 4 bases and at J to 3 bases, leaving 9 bases not matched to a gene. CDR3 length: 16 amino acids. Germline CDR1 reads LNHDA; CDR2 reads SQIVND (reference sequence). The CDR3 loop is CASSSAGLDTTDTQYF. Written as DNA, the CDR3 is TGTGCCAGTAGTAGCGCGGGACTAGATACGACAGATACGCAGTATTTT. The variable domain in full, with the rest retrieved from reference TRBV19 and TRBJ2-3, is DGGITQSPKYLFRKEGQNVTLSCEQNLNHDAMYWYRQDPGQGLRLIYYSQIVNDFQKGDIAEGYSVSREKKESFPLTVTSAQKNPTAFYLCASSSAGLDTTDTQYFGPGTRLTVL.

CDR3 protein: CASRDLRDTEAFF. CDR3 nucleotide sequence: TGTGCCAGCAGGGACCTCAGGGATACTGAAGCTTTCTTT. The chain carries TRBV2 and TRBJ1-1, with D perhaps TRBD1 (5 bases). The CDR3 is 13 residues long. Trimming took 6 bases from V and 5 from J, leaving 13 bases between them. Germline CDR1 is SNHLY and CDR2 is FYNNEI.

The rearrangement uses TRBV7-9 and TRBJ1-4; D is uncertain. Trimming cost V 3 bases and J 8 bases, with 16 bases left between them. The germline V gene has CDR1 SEHNR and CDR2 FQNEAQ (reference sequence). This CDR3 region has 15 residues. CDR3 nucleotides: TGTGCCAGCAGCTTGAACGCCGCGACGGGGGAAAAACTGTTTTTT. It specifies CASSLNAATGEKLFF.

The rearrangement links TRBV6-5 to TRBJ2-7; no clear D. Germline V gene sequence: CDR1 MNHEY, CDR2 SVGAGI. Deletions cut 5 bases from V and 1 base from J, with 9 bases between. The CDR3 extends over 13 amino acids. The CDR3 DNA follows: TGTGCCAGCAGTCCGGCGGCGTCCTACGAGCAGTACTTC. Residues: CASSPAASYEQYF.